This TCR beta chain was identified in a study of blood T cell repertoires in COVID-19. Study-wide background: COVID-19 samples from acute and convalescent phases originated in the United States, Italy and Spain. The analysed material was cDNA or gDNA that came from T cells, B-cell-depleted T cells, or PBMCs.

With 7 bases clipped from V and 9 bases from J, the junction kept 4 bases outside the gene matches. This CDR3 has 13 residues. Germline V gives CDR1 MNHEY, CDR2 SVGAGI. As processed by the authors: Amplification of reference gene primers was used by the study to estimate nucleated cell counts. Repertoires were generated with immunoSEQ multiplex PCR, while TCRdb's copy carries only in-frame clones and drops some. The DNA gave D and trimming, while V, J and clone size come from that table. This table holds some 220,000 clones, around 80% found once. The sequenced sample was peripheral blood. The source of this sequence is a woman in her 70s with acute or convalescent COVID-19. The chain combines TRBV6-5 with TRBJ2-1; 12 bases map to TRBD2. This CDR3 is CASKLAGGREQFF. Written as DNA, the CDR3 is TGTGCCAGCAAGCTAGCGGGGGGGCGTGAGCAGTTCTTC.